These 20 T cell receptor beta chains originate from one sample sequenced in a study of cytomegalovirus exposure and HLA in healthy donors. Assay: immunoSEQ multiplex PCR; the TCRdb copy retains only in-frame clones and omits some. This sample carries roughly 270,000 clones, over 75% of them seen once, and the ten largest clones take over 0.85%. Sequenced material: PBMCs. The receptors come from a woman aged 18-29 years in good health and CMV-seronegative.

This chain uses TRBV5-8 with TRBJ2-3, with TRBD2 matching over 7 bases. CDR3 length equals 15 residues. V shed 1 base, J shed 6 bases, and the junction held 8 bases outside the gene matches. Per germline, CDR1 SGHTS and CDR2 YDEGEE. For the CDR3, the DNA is TGTGCCAGCAGCTTGTGGGGGAGGGCGTCGGATACGCAGTATTTT. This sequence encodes CASSLWGRASDTQYF.

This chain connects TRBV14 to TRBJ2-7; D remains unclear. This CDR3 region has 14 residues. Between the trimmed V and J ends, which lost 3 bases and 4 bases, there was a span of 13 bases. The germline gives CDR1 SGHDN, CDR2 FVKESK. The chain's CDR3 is CASSHPRVFYEQYF. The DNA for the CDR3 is TGTGCCAGCAGCCATCCTCGGGTCTTTTACGAGCAGTACTTC.

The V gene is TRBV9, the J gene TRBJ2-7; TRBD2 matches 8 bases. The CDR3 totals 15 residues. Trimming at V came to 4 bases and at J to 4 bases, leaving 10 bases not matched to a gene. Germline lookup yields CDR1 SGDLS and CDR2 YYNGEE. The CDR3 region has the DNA TGTGCCAGCAGCCCCGGGCCTAGCGGGTCTTACGAGCAGTACTTC. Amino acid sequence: CASSPGPSGSYEQYF.

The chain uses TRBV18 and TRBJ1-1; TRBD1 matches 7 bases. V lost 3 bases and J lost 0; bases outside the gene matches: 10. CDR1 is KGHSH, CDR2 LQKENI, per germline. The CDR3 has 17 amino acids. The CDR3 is CASSPLPSGQLNTEAFF. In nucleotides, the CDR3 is TGTGCCAGCTCACCCCTGCCCTCGGGACAGTTGAACACTGAAGCTTTCTTT.

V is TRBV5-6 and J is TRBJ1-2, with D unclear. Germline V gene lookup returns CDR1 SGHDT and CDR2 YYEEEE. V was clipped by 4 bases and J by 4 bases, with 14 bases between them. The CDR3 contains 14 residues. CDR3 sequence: CASSPRTGTYGYTF. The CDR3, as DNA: TGTGCCAGCAGCCCCCGGACGGGAACCTATGGCTACACCTTC.

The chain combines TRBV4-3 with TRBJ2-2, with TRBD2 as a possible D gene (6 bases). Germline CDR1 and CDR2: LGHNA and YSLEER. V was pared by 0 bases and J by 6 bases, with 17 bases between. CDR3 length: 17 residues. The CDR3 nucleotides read TGCGCCAGCAGCCAAGATAATATAGCGGAAGACCCCGGGGAGCTGTTTTTT. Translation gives CASSQDNIAEDPGELFF.

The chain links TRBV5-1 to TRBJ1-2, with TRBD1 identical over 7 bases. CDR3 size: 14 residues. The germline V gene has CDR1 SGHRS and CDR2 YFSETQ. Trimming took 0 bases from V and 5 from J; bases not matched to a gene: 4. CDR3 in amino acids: CASSLADRAYGYTF. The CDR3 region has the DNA TGCGCCAGCAGCTTGGCCGACAGGGCGTATGGCTACACCTTC.

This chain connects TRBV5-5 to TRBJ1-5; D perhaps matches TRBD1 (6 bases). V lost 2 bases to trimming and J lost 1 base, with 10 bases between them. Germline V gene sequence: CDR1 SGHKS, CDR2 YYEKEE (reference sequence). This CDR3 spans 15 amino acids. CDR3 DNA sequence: TGTGCCAGCAGCTTATACAGGGAAAGCAATCAGCCCCAGCATTTT. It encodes CASSLYRESNQPQHF.

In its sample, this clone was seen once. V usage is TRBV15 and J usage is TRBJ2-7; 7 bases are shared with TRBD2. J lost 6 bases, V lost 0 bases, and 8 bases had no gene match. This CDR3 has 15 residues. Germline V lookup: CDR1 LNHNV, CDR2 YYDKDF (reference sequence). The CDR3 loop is CATSRDGAGVGEQYF. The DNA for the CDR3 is TGTGCCACCAGCAGAGATGGGGCGGGAGTGGGCGAGCAGTACTTC.

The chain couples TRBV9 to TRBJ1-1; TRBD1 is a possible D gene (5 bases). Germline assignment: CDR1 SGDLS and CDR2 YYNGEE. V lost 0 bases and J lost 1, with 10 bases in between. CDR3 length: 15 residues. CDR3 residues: CASSVGQGQNTEAFF. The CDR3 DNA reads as TGTGCCAGCAGCGTAGGTCAGGGCCAGAACACTGAAGCTTTCTTT.

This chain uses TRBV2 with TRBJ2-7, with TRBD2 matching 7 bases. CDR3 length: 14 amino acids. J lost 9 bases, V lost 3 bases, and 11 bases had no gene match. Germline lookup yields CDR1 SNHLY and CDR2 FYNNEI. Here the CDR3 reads CASSELRTQRGQYF. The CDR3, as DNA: TGTGCCAGCAGTGAGTTGCGCACCCAGCGGGGGCAGTACTTC.

CDR3 in DNA: TGTGCCAGCAGCGCGCCCGACACCCGGTCCCCCTATGGCTACACCTTC. The encoded protein is CASSAPDTRSPYGYTF. This rearrangement joins TRBV5-4 to TRBJ1-2; D is undetermined. This CDR3 is built from 16 residues. Trimming cost V 4 bases and J 4 bases, with 20 bases left between them. Germline V lookup: CDR1 SGHNT, CDR2 YYREEE (reference sequence).

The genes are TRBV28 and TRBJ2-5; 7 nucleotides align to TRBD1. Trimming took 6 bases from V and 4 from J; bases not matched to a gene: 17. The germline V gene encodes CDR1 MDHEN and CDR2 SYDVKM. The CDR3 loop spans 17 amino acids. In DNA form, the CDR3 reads TGTGCCAGCAGCTCTACGCTACAGGGGTCCCCGGTAGAGACCCAGTACTTC. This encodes CASSSTLQGSPVETQYF.

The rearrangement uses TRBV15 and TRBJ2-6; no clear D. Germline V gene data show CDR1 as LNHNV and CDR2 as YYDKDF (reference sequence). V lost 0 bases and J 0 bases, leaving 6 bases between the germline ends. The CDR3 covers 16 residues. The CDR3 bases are TGTGCCACCAGCAGAGAGGCCAGCTCTGGGGCCAACGTCCTGACTTTC. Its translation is CATSREASSGANVLTF.

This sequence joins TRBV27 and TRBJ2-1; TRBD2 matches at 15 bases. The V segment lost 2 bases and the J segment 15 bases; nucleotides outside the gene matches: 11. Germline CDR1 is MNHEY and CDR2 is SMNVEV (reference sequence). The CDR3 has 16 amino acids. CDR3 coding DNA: TGTGCCAGCAGTTTACAACCGGGACTAGCGGGAGGAGGGCGGTTCTTC. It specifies CASSLQPGLAGGGRFF.

This CDR3 is CASSLSPLTNTEAFF. For the CDR3, the DNA is TGTGCCAGCAGCTTATCCCCGCTGACAAACACTGAAGCTTTCTTT. This sequence joins TRBV7-8 and TRBJ1-1; D unclear. Germline V gene lookup returns CDR1 SGHVS and CDR2 FQNEAQ. The CDR3 consists of 15 residues. V lost 2 bases and J lost 2, with 12 bases in between.

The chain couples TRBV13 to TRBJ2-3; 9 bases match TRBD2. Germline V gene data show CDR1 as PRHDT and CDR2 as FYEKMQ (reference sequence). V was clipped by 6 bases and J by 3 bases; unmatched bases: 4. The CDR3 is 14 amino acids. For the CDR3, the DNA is TGTGCCAGCAGGGCTAGCGGGATAACAGATACGCAGTATTTT. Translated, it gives CASRASGITDTQYF.

The CDR3 sequence: CASGQVVEAFF. As DNA, the CDR3 is TGTGCCAGCGGACAAGTAGTTGAAGCTTTCTTT. The chain is built from TRBV6-5 and TRBJ1-1; the D gene is possibly TRBD1 (5 bases). CDR1 MNHEY and CDR2 SVGAGI come from the germline V gene. The CDR3 has 11 residues. V was clipped by 8 bases and J by 7 bases, with 11 bases between them.

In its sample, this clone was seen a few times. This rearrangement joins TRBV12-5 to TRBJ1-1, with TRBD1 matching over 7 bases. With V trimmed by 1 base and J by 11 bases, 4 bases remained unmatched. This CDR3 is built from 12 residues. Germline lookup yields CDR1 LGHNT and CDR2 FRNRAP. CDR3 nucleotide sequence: TGTGCTAGTGGTTTGGATCCAGGGGGGGCTTTCTTT. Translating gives CASGLDPGGAFF.

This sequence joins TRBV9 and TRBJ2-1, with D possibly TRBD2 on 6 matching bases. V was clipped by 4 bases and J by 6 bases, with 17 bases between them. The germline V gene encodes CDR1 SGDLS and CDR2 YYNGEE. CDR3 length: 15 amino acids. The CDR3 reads CASSLGGMRGNEQFF. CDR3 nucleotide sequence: TGTGCCAGCAGCCTCGGGGGTATGCGGGGCAATGAGCAGTTCTTC.